A selection of T cell receptor beta chains follows, all from one sample in a study of Graves' ophthalmopathy and Graves' hyperthyroidism. Via MiXCR, TCRdb re-called the multiplex PCR reads, giving one row per CDR3 protein. In the table there are 200,000 to 250,000 distinct CDR3 sequences, 45% of which are singletons. The material sequenced was peripheral blood. The receptors come from an adult man with Graves' ophthalmopathy. CDR3s include the opening cysteine and the closing phenylalanine or tryptophan. The D gene is left open where the match is weak. Clone size is stated in some rows and not others, as once, few, many or a class when expanded.

TRBD1	TRBV19	TRBJ2-5	NA	TGTGCCACACAACAGGGGCGAGGTACCCGGTACTTC	CATQQGRGTRYF
TRBD1	TRBV29-1	TRBJ1-2	many	TGCAGCGGAGGGGGACAGGGTTCCGGCTACACCTTC	CSGGGQGSGYTF
TRBD1	TRBV5-1	TRBJ1-4	few	TGCGCCAGCAGCCCGGGGACAGGTGAAAAACTGTTTTTT	CASSPGTGEKLFF
NA	TRBV4-1	TRBJ1-4	few	TGCGCCAGCAGCCAAGTCCCCCTATACGATACAACTAATGAAAAACTGTTTTTT	CASSQVPLYDTTNEKLFF
NA	TRBV3-1	TRBJ1-6	NA	TGTGCCAGCAGCCAATATCCCGGCGGTTCACCCCTCCACTTT	CASSQYPGGSPLHF
TRBD2	TRBV6-1	TRBJ2-5	NA	TGTGCCAGCACCCCCGCCCCGGGACTACCCGGCCAGACCCAGTACTTC	CASTPAPGLPGQTQYF
NA	TRBV10-2	TRBJ2-7	few	TGCGCCAGCAGCGCATCCTTGGGGGCTTCGGGCTACGAGCAGTACTTC	CASSASLGASGYEQYF
TRBD1	TRBV12-3/TRBV12-4	TRBJ2-5	NA	TGTGCCAGCAGTTCCCCGACAGGGCGGCAAGAGACCCAGTACTTC	CASSSPTGRQETQYF
TRBD1	TRBV20-1	TRBJ1-1	many	TGCAGTGCTAGGGAGACAGGGGGCAACACTGAAGCTTTCTTT	CSARETGGNTEAFF
NA	TRBV27	TRBJ2-7	few	TGTGCCAGCAGTGATGGACAGAGCTACGAGCAGTACTTC	CASSDGQSYEQYF
NA	TRBV20-1	TRBJ1-1	NA	TGCAGTGCTGGGGGGGGGAGGGACACTGAAGCTTTCTTT	CSAGGGRDTEAFF
NA	TRBV5-1	TRBJ2-6	few	TGCGCCAGCAGAAACAGCTCTGGGGCCAACGTCCTGACTTTC	CASRNSSGANVLTF
NA	TRBV7-8	TRBJ2-2	NA	TGTGCCAGCAGCTTAAACACGGGGGCGAACACCGGGGAGCTGTTTTTT	CASSLNTGANTGELFF
NA	TRBV12-3/TRBV12-4	TRBJ2-2	NA	TGTGCCAGCATAATCCGGACGGGTATTACCGGGGAGCTGTTTTTT	CASIIRTGITGELFF
NA	TRBV7-9	TRBJ1-1	NA	TGTGCCAGCAGCGGGACCAGCCGGGGCACTGAAGCTTTCTTT	CASSGTSRGTEAFF
NA	TRBV10-2	TRBJ2-5	many	TGCGCCAGCAGGGGCGGGCCGTACCAAGAGACCCAGTACTTC	CASRGGPYQETQYF
TRBD1	TRBV20-1	TRBJ2-7	NA	TGCAGTGCTACCCCACCGGGACAGGGCTACGAGCAGTACTTC	CSATPPGQGYEQYF
NA	TRBV7-9	TRBJ2-1	NA	TGTGCCAGCAGCCTCCAAGGTCCTGTCGATGAGCAGTTCTTC	CASSLQGPVDEQFF
NA	TRBV29-1	TRBJ2-5	NA	TGCAGCGTTGATGGTGGTCACTTGCCCTCCCAAGAGACCCAGTGCTTC	CSVDGGHLPSQETQCF
TRBD1	TRBV7-3	TRBJ1-2	NA	TGTGCCAGCAGCCAAGGCGGGGGACAGCACTATGGCTACACCTTC	CASSQGGGQHYGYTF
TRBD1	TRBV15	TRBJ2-7	once	TGTGCCACCAGCAGTAGGACAGGGCCATACGAGCAGTACTTC	CATSSRTGPYEQYF
NA	TRBV29-1	TRBJ2-5	NA	TGCAGCGTTGAAGGCGCCGCGGGGACCCAGTACTTC	CSVEGAAGTQYF
TRBD1	TRBV5-1	TRBJ1-1	NA	TGCGCCAGCAGCGCTGGGGACAGGGGGACCAACACTGAAGCTTTCTTT	CASSAGDRGTNTEAFF
NA	TRBV10-3	TRBJ2-6	NA	TGTGCCAGCACTGGACTCCTACCCTCTGGGGCCAACGTCCTGACTTTC	CASTGLLPSGANVLTF
NA	TRBV7-8	TRBJ2-5	few	TGTGCCAGCAGCTTCGGATTCAAAGAGACCCAGTACTTC	CASSFGFKETQYF
NA	TRBV25-1	TRBJ2-6	NA	TGTGCCAGCAGTGAAGGGTCAGGGGGACGAGGAGGGCCTTCTGGGGCCAACGTCCTGACTTTC	CASSEGSGGRGGPSGANVLTF
NA	TRBV15	TRBJ2-7	NA	TGTGCCACCAGCGCACGAGGGGGGACGGGCGAGCAGTACTTC	CATSARGGTGEQYF
NA	TRBV7-9	TRBJ1-1	NA	TGTGCCAGCAGCTTATTCGGTGAAGCTTTCTTT	CASSLFGEAFF
TRBD2	TRBV20-1	TRBJ2-5	NA	TGCAGTGCTAGAGATCCGACTAGCGGGGGCCAAGAGACCCAGTACTTC	CSARDPTSGGQETQYF
TRBD1	TRBV20-1	TRBJ2-7	NA	TGCAGTGCCAGGGACAGGGCCTCCTACGAGCAGTACTTC	CSARDRASYEQYF
TRBD2	TRBV19	TRBJ2-2	NA	TGTGCCAGTAGTACGAGCGGGGAGATTCCCGGGGAGCTGTTTTTT	CASSTSGEIPGELFF
NA	TRBV9	TRBJ1-2	NA	TGTGCCAGCAGCGTGATGTCAGATAACTATGGCTACACCTTC	CASSVMSDNYGYTF
TRBD1	TRBV12-3/TRBV12-4	TRBJ1-2	NA	TGTGCCAGCAGTGACAGGGGGAACTATGGCTACACCTTC	CASSDRGNYGYTF
NA	TRBV7-3	TRBJ1-4	NA	TGTGCCAGCAGCTCTCGCTCCCTTGCAACTAATGAAAAACTGTTTTTT	CASSSRSLATNEKLFF
TRBD2	TRBV10-3	TRBJ2-6	NA	TGTGCCATCAGAGCTAGCGGGGGAAGGACAGCTTCCAGCTCTGGGGCCAACGTCCTGACTTTC	CAIRASGGRTASSSGANVLTF
NA	TRBV20-1	TRBJ1-2	many	TGCAGTGCCGTGGACAGCCCCTATGGCTACACCTTC	CSAVDSPYGYTF
TRBD1	TRBV7-3	TRBJ2-7	few	TGTGCCAGCAGCTTAACGGGACAGTTAAACTACGAGCAGTACTTC	CASSLTGQLNYEQYF
NA	TRBV4-1	TRBJ2-7	NA	TGCGCCAGCAGCCAATTTCATGAGGGATACGAGCAGTACTTC	CASSQFHEGYEQYF
TRBD1	TRBV25-1	TRBJ2-5	few	TGTGCCAGCAGTAGGCGGGACAGGGGGCCAGAGACCCAGTACTTC	CASSRRDRGPETQYF
TRBD2	TRBV7-2	TRBJ2-5	NA	TGTGCCAGCAGCTTAGTGTTAGGCGGGGGGGCCAAGGGGACAAGAGAGACCCAGTACTTC	CASSLVLGGGAKGTRETQYF
TRBD2	TRBV5-1	TRBJ2-7	few	TGCGCCAGCAGCTTGCAGACTAGCGCGGACGAGCAGTACTTC	CASSLQTSADEQYF
NA	TRBV20-1	TRBJ1-2	NA	TGCAGTGGACCCAAAGGGGGGCGCTTGGATGGCTACACCTTC	CSGPKGGRLDGYTF
NA	TRBV20-1	TRBJ2-7	NA	TGCAGTGCTAGAGATTTGCGACCAATCGGCGGTCGCGAGCAGTACTTC	CSARDLRPIGGREQYF
TRBD1	TRBV9	TRBJ2-5	NA	TGTGCCAGCAGCGCGTACAGGGGGGAAGGGGAGACCCAGTACTTC	CASSAYRGEGETQYF
NA	TRBV20-1	TRBJ2-5	once	TGCAGTGCTCCGCAGGGGAGGGGCAAAGAGACCCAGTACTTC	CSAPQGRGKETQYF
NA	TRBV6-1	TRBJ1-5	once	TGTGCCAGCAGTGAAGGGAGTAGAAGCAATCAGCCCCAGCATTTT	CASSEGSRSNQPQHF
NA	TRBV7-9	TRBJ1-1	few	TGTGCCAGCAGCCAACCCACCATGGACAGTATGAACACTGAAGCTTTCTTT	CASSQPTMDSMNTEAFF
TRBD1	TRBV2	TRBJ2-7	NA	TGTGCCAGCAGTCGGACAGGGGGAAATTCCGAGCAGTACTTC	CASSRTGGNSEQYF
NA	TRBV20-1	TRBJ1-1	NA	TGCAGTGCTAGAGGGGGGGCTTCGAACACTGAAGCTTTCTTT	CSARGGASNTEAFF
TRBD1	TRBV29-1	TRBJ2-7	NA	TGCAGACAGGACAGGCCCTACGAGCAGTACTTC	CRQDRPYEQYF
NA	TRBV2	TRBJ2-5	NA	TGTGCCAGCAGTGAAGGGGGCACAGAGACCCAGTACTTC	CASSEGGTETQYF
TRBD2	TRBV12-3/TRBV12-4	TRBJ2-7	few	TGTGCCAGCAGTTCTAGCGGGAGAGGCAACGAGCAGTACTTC	CASSSSGRGNEQYF
NA	TRBV7-9	TRBJ2-7	NA	TGTGCCAGCAGTACCACAGGGCCCTACGAGCAGTACTTC	CASSTTGPYEQYF